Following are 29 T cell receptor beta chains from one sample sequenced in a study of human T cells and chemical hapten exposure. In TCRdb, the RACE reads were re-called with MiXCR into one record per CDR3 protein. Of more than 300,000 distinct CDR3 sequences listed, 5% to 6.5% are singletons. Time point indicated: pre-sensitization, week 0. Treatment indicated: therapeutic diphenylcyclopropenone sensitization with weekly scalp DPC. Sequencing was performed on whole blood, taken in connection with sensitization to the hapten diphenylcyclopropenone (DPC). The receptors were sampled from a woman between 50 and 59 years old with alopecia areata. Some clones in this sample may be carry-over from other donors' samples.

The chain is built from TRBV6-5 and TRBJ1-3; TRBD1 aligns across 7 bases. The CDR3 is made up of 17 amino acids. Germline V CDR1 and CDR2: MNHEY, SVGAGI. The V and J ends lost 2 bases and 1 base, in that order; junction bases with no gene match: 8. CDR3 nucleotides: TGTGCCAGCAGTTACGAGGCCAGGGGGGGATCTGGAAACACCATATATTTT. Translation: CASSYEARGGSGNTIYF.

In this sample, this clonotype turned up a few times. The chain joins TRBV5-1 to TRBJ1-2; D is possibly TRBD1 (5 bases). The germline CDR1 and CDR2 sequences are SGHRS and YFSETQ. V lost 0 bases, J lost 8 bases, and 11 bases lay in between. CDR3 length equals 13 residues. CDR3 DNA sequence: TGCGCCAGCAGCTTGGACGAAGGGACCGGCTACACCTTC. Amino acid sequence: CASSLDEGTGYTF.

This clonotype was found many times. The CDR3 coding sequence is TGCAGCGTTGTAGGAGGTGGCTACACCTTC. Protein product: CSVVGGGYTF. V usage is TRBV29-1 and J usage is TRBJ1-2; D remains unclear. Trimming shortened V by 4 bases and J by 7 bases, and 7 bases separated the two germline ends. This CDR3 is built from 10 residues. Germline CDR1 is SQVTM and CDR2 is ANQGSEA.

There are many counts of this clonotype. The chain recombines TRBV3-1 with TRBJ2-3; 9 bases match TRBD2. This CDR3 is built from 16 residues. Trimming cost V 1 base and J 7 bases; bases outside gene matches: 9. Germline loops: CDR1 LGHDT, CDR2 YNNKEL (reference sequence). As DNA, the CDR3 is TGTGCCAGCAGCCAAGCTCACCTAGCGGGGAGGAATACGCAGTATTTT. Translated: CASSQAHLAGRNTQYF.

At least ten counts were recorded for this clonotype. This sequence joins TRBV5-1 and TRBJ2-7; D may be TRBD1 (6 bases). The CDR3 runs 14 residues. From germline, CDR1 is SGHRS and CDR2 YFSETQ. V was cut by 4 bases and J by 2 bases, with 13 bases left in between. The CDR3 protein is CASSHRQVPYEQYF. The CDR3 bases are TGCGCCAGCAGCCATAGACAGGTTCCCTACGAGCAGTACTTC.

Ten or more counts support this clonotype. CDR3 sequence reads: CASTLRRDSNQPQHF. The CDR3 DNA reads as TGTGCCAGCACCTTGAGAAGGGACAGCAATCAGCCCCAGCATTTT. This chain uses TRBV6-2 or TRBV6-3 with TRBJ1-5; D perhaps matches TRBD1 (5 bases). This CDR3 spans 15 amino acids. The germline V and J ends were trimmed by 7 bases and 1 base, with 14 bases remaining between them. The V gene's germline CDR1 is MNHEY and CDR2 SVGEGT.

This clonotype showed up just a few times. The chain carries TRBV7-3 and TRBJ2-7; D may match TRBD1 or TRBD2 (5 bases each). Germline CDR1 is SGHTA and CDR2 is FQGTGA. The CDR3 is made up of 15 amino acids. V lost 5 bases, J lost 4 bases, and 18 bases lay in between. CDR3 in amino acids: CASSRTHGTQYEQYF. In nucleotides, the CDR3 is TGTGCCAGCAGCAGGACCCACGGGACGCAATACGAGCAGTACTTC.

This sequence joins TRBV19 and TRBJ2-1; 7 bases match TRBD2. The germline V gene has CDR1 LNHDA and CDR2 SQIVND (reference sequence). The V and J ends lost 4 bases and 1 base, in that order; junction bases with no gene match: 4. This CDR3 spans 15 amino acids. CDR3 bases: TGTGCCAGTAGTAGCCGGGGGGAGTCCTACAATGAGCAGTTCTTC. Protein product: CASSSRGESYNEQFF.

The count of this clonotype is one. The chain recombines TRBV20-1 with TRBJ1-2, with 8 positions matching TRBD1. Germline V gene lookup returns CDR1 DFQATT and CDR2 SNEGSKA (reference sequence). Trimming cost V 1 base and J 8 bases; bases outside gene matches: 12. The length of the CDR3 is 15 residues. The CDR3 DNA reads TGCAGTGCTAGAGGTGGCAGGGGGCAAATGGAAGGCTACACCTTC. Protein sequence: CSARGGRGQMEGYTF.

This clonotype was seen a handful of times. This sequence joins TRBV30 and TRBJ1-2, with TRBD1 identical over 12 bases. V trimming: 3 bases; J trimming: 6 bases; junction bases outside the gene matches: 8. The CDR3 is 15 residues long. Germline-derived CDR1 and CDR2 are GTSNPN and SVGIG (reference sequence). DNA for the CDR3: TGTGCCTGGAGGGGCCCGGGACAGGGGGCTGATGGCTACACCTTC. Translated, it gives CAWRGPGQGADGYTF.

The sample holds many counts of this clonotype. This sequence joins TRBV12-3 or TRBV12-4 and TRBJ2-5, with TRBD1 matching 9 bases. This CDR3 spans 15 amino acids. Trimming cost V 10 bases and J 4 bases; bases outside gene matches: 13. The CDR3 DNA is TGTGCCATCCGTCGGCGACAGGGGGATGGAGAGACCCAGTACTTC. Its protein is CAIRRRQGDGETQYF.

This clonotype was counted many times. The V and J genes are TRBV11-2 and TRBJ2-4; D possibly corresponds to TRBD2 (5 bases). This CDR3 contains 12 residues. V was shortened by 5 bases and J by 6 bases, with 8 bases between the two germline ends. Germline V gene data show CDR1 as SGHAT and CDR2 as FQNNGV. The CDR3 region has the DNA TGTGCCAGCAGCCCCGGAGGAAACATTCAGTACTTC. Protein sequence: CASSPGGNIQYF.

Here the CDR3 reads CASRGGRAQFF. DNA for the CDR3: TGTGCCAGCAGGGGGGGACGCGCGCAGTTCTTC. The rearrangement uses TRBV6-5 and TRBJ2-1; perhaps TRBD2 as D (6 bases). Germline values: CDR1 MNHEY, CDR2 SVGAGI. CDR3 length equals 11 residues. V was trimmed by 6 bases and J by 12 bases, leaving 12 bases between them.

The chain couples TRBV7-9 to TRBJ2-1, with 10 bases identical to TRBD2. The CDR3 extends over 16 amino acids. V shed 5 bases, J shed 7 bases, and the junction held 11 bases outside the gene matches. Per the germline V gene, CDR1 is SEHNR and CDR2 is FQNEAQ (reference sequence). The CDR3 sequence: CASSPTPSGSNNEQFF. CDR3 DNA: TGTGCCAGCAGCCCGACCCCTAGCGGGAGTAATAATGAGCAGTTCTTC.

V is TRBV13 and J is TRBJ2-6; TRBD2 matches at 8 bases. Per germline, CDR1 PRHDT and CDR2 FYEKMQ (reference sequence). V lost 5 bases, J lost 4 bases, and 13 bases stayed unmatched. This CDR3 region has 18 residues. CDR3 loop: CASSGAMAGGTGANVLTF. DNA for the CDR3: TGTGCCAGCAGCGGGGCTATGGCGGGAGGCACAGGGGCCAACGTCCTGACTTTC.

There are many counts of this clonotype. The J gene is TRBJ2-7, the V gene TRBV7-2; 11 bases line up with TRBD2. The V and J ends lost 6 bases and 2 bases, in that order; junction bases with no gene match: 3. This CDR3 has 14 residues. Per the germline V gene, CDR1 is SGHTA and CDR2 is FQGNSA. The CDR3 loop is CASRKLAGAYEQYF. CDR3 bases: TGTGCCAGCAGAAAACTAGCGGGGGCCTACGAGCAGTACTTC.

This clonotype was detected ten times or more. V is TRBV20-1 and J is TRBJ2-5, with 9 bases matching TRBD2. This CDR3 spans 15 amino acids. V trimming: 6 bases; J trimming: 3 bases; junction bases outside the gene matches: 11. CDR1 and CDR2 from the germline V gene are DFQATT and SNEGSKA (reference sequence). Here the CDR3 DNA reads TGCAGTGCAGCCCCGCCCCAGCGGGGGGAAGAGACCCAGTACTTC. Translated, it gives CSAAPPQRGEETQYF.

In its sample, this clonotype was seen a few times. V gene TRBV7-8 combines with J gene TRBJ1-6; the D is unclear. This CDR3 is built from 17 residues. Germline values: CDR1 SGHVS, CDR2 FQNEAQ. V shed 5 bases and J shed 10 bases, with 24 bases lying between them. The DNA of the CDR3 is TGTGCCAGCAGCATGACCGAGGCGCTTGGATTGGACTCACCCCTCCACTTT. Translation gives CASSMTEALGLDSPLHF.

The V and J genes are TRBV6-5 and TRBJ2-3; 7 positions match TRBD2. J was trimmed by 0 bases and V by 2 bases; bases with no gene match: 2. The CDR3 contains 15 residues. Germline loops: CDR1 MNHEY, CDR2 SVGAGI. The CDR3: CASSYGGSSTDTQYF. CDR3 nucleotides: TGTGCCAGCAGTTACGGCGGGAGTAGCACAGATACGCAGTATTTT.

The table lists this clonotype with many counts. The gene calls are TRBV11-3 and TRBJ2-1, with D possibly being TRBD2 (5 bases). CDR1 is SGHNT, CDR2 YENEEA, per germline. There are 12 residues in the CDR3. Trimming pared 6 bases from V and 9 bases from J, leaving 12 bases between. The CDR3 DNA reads TGTGCCAGCAGTCCTGGAGAGGGTGAGCAGTTCTTC. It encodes CASSPGEGEQFF. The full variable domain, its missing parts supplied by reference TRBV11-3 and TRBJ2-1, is EAGVVQSPRYKIIEKKQPVAFWCNPISGHNTLYWYLQNLGQGPELLIRYENEEAVDDSQLPKDRFSAERLKGVDSTLKIQPAELGDSAVYLCASSPGEGEQFFGPGTRLTVL.

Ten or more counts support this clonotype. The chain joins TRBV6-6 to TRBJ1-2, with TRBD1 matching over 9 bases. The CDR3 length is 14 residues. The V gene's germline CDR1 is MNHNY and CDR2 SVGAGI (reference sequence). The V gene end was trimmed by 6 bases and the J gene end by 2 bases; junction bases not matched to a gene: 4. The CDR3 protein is CASSYGQGNYGYTF. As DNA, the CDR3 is TGTGCCAGCAGCTACGGACAGGGGAACTATGGCTACACCTTC.

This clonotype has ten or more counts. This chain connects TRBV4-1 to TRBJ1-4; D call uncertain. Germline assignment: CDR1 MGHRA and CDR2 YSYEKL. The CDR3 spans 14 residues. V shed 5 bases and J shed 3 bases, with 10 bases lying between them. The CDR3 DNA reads TGCGCCAGCAGCAGGTGGGCGGCTAATGAAAAACTGTTTTTT. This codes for CASSRWAANEKLFF.

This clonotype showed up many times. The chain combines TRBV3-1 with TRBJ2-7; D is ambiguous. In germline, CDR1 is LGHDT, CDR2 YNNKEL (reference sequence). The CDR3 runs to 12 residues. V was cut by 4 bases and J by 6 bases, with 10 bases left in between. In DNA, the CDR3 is TGTGCCAGCAGCCCTGGGTCAGTCGAGCAGTACTTC. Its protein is CASSPGSVEQYF.

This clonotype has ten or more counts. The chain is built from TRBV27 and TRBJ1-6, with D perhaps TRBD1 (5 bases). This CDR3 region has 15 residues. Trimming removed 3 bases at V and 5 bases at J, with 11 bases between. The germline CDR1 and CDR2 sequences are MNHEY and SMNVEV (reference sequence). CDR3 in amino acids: CASSFGGGDNSPLHF. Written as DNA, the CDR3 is TGTGCCAGCAGTTTCGGGGGAGGGGATAATTCACCCCTCCACTTT.

The CDR3 is CASSLGGSVASMEQFF. CDR3 bases: TGTGCCAGCAGCTTAGGGGGTAGCGTGGCCTCCATGGAGCAGTTCTTC. This chain connects TRBV7-9 to TRBJ2-1, with a weak D call TRBD2 (5 bases). V shed 1 base and J shed 10 bases, with 20 bases lying between them. The CDR3 spans 16 residues. The germline V gene encodes CDR1 SEHNR and CDR2 FQNEAQ (reference sequence).

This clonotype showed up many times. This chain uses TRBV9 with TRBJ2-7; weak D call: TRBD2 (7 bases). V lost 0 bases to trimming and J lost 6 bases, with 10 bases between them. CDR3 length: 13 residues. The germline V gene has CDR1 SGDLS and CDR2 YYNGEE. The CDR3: CASSVGGGAEQYF. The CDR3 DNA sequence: TGTGCCAGCAGCGTAGGTGGGGGGGCCGAGCAGTACTTC.

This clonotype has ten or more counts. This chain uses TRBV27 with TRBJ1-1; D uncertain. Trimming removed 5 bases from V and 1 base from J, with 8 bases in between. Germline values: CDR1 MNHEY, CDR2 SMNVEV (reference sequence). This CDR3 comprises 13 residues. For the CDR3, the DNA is TGTGCCAGCAGTAATTATCCGAACACTGAAGCTTTCTTT. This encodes CASSNYPNTEAFF.

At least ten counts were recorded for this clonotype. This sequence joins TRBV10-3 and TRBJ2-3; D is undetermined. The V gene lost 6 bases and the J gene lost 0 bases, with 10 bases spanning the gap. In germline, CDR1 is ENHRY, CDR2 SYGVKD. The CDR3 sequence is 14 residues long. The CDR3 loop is CAIRTDPSTDTQYF. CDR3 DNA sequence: TGTGCCATCAGGACGGATCCTAGCACAGATACGCAGTATTTT.

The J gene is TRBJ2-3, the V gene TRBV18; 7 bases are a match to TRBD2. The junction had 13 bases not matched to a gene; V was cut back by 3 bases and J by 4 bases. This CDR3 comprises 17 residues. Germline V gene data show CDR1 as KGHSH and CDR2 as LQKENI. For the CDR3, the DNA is TGTGCCAGCTCACCTCTCCCTAGCGGACGAACCTCAGATACGCAGTATTTT. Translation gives CASSPLPSGRTSDTQYF.